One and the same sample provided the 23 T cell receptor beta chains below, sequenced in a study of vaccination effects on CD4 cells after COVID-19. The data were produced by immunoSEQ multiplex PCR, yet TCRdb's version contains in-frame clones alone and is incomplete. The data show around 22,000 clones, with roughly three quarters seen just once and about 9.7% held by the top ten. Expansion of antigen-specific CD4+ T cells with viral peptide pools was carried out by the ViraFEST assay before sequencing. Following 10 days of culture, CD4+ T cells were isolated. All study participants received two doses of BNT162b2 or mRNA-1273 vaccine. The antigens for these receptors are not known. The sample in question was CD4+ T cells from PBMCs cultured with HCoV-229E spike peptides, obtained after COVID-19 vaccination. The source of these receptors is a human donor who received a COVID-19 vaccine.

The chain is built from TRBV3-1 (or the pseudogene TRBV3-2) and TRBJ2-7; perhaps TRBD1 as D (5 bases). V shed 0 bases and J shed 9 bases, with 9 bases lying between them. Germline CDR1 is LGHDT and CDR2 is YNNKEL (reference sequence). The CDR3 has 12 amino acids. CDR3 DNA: TGTGCCAGCAGCCAAGAGGGGCGCGGGCAGTACTTC. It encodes CASSQEGRGQYF.

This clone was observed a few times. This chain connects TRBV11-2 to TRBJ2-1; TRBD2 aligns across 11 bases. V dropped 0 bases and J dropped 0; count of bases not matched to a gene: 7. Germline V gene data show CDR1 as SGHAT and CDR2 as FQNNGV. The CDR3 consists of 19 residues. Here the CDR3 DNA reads TGTGCCAGCAGCTTAGATGTGACTAGCGGGGTCCGCTCCTACAATGAGCAGTTCTTC. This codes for CASSLDVTSGVRSYNEQFF.

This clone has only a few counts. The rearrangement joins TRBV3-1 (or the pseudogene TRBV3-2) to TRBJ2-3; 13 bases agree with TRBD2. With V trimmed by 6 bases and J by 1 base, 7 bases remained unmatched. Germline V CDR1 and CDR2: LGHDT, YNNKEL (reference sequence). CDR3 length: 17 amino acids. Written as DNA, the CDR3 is TGTGCCAGCAGTCGGACTAGCGGGGGTTCGCGCACAGATACGCAGTATTTT. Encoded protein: CASSRTSGGSRTDTQYF.

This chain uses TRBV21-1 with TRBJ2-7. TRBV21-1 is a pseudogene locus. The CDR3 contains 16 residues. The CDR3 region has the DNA TGTGCCAGCAGCAAAGTGCGGTCGGACGGTCCCTACGAGCAGTACTTC. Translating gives CASSKVRSDGPYEQYF.

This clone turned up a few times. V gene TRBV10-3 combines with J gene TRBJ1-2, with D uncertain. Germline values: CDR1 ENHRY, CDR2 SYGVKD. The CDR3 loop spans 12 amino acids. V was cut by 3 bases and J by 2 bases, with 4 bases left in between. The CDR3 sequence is CAISDGNYGYTF. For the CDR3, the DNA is TGTGCCATCAGTGACGGCAACTATGGCTACACCTTC.

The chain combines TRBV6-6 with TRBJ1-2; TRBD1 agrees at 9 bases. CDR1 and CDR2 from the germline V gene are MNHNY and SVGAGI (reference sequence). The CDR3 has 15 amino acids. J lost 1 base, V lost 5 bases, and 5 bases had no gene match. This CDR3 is CASSAQGAHNYGYTF. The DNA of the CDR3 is TGTGCCAGCAGTGCACAGGGGGCACATAACTATGGCTACACCTTC.

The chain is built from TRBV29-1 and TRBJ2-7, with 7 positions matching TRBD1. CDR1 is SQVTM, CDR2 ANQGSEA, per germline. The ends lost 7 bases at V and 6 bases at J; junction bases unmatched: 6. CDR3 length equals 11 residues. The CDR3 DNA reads TGCAGCGGGTTAAACAGGGGCGAGCAGTACTTC. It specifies CSGLNRGEQYF.

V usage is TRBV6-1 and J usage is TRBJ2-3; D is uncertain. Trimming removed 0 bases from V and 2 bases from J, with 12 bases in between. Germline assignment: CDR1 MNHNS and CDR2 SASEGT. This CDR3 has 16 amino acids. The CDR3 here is CASSEAQGYPTDTQYF. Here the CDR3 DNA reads TGTGCCAGCAGTGAAGCGCAAGGCTATCCCACAGATACGCAGTATTTT.

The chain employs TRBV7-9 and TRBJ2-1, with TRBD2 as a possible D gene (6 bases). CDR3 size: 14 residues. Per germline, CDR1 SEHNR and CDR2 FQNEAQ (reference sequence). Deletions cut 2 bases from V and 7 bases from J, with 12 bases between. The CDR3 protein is CASSLLGRRNEQFF. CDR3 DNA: TGTGCCAGCAGCTTACTCGGGAGAAGAAATGAGCAGTTCTTC.

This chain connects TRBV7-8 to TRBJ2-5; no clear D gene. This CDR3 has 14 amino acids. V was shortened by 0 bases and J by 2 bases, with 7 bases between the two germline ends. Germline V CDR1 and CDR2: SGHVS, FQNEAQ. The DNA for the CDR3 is TGTGCCAGCAGCTTAGCTGTGACGCAAGAGACCCAGTACTTC. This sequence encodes CASSLAVTQETQYF.

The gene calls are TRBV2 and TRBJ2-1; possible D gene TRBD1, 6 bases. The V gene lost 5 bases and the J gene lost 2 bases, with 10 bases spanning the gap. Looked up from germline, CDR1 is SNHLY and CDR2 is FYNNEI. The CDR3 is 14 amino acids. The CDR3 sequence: CASSHRTAYNEQFF. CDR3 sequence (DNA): TGTGCCAGCAGTCACCGGACAGCCTACAATGAGCAGTTCTTC. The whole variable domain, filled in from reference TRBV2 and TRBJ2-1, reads EPEVTQTPSHQVTQMGQEVILRCVPISNHLYFYWYRQILGQKVEFLVSFYNNEISEKSEIFDDQFSVERPDGSNFTLKIRSTKLEDSAMYFCASSHRTAYNEQFFGPGTRLTVL.

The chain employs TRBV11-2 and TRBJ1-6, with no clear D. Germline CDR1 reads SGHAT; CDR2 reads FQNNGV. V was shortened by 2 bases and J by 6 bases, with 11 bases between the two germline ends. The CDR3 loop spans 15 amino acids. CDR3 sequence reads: CASSLNPGSNSPLHF. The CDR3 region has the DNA TGTGCCAGCAGCTTAAATCCGGGGAGTAATTCACCCCTCCACTTT.

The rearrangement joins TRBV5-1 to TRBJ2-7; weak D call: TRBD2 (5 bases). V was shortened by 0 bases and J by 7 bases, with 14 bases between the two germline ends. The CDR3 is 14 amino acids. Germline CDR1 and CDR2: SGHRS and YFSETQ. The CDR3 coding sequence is TGCGCCAGCAGCTTGGCCGAATTAGCGCGGGAGCAGTACTTC. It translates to CASSLAELAREQYF.

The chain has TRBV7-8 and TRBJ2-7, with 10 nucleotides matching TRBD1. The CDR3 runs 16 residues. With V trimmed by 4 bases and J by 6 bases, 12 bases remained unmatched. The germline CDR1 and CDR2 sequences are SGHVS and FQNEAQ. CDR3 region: CASSSLPGTGVVEQYF. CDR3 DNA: TGTGCCAGCAGCTCCCTCCCCGGGACAGGGGTGGTCGAGCAGTACTTC.

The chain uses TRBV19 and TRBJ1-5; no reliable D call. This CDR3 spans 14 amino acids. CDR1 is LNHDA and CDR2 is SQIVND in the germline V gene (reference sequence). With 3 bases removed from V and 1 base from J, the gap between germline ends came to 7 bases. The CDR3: CASSIPTSNQPQHF. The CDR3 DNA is TGTGCCAGTAGTATTCCCACCAGCAATCAGCCCCAGCATTTT.

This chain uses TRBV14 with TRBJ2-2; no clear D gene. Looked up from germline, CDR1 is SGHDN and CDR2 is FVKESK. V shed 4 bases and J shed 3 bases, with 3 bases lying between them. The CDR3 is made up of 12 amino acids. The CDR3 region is CASSPDTGELFF. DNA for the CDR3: TGTGCCAGCAGCCCGGACACCGGGGAGCTGTTTTTT. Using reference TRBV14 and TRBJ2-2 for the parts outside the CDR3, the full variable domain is EAGVTQFPSHSVIEKGQTVTLRCDPISGHDNLYWYRRVMGKEIKFLLHFVKESKQDESGMPNNRFLAERTGGTYSTLKVQPAELEDSGVYFCASSPDTGELFFGEGSRLTVL.

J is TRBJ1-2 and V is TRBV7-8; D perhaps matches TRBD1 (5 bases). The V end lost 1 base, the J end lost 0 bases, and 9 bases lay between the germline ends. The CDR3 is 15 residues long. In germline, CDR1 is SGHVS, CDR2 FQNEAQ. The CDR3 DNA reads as TGTGCCAGCAGCTTAGAAGGCAGGGCTAACTATGGCTACACCTTC. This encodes CASSLEGRANYGYTF. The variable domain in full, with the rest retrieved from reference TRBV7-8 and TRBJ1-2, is GAGVSQSPRYKVAKRGQDVALRCDPISGHVSLFWYQQALGQGPEFLTYFQNEAQLDKSGLPSDRFFAERPEGSVSTLKIQRTQQEDSAVYLCASSLEGRANYGYTFGSGTRLTVV.

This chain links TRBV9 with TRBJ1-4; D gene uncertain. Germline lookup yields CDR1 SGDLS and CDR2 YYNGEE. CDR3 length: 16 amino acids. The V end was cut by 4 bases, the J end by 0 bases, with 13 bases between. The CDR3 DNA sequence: TGTGCCAGCAGCCCCCGATACACGTCAACTAATGAAAAACTGTTTTTT. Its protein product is CASSPRYTSTNEKLFF. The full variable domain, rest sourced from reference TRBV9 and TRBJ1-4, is DSGVTQTPKHLITATGQRVTLRCSPRSGDLSVYWYQQSLDQGLQFLIQYYNGEERAKGNILERFSAQQFPDLHSELNLSSLELGDSALYFCASSPRYTSTNEKLFFGSGTQLSVL.

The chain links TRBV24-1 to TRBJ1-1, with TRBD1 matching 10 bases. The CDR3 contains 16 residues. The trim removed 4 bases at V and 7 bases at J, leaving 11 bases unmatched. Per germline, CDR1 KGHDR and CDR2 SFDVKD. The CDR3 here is CATSDNTGTGEYEAFF. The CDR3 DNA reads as TGTGCCACCAGTGACAACACTGGGACAGGGGAGTATGAAGCTTTCTTT.

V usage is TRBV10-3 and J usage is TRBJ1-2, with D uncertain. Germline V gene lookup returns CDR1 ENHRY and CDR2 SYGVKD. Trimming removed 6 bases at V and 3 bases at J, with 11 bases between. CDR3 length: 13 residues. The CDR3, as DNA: TGTGCCATCAGCGGGCAGTCGGACTATGGCTACACCTTC. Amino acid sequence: CAISGQSDYGYTF.

In DNA, the CDR3 is TGCAGCGTTGGCGGATTGGGCAGATCCTACGAGCAGTACTTC. It translates to CSVGGLGRSYEQYF. The chain couples TRBV29-1 to TRBJ2-7; D gene unclear. Germline V gene sequence: CDR1 SQVTM, CDR2 ANQGSEA. The CDR3 is 14 residues long. V dropped 4 bases and J dropped 1 base, with 14 bases sitting between them.

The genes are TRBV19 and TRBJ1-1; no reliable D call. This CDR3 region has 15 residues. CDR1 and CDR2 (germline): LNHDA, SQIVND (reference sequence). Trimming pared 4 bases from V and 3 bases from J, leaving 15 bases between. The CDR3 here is CASSNRATLYTEAFF. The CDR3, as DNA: TGTGCCAGTAGTAACCGGGCAACCCTATACACTGAAGCTTTCTTT.

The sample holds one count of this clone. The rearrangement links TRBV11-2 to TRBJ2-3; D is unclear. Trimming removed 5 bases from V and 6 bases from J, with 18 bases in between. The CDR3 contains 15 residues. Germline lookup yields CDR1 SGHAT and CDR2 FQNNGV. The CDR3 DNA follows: TGTGCCAGCAGCGGAACTTCCGGACCGGCTGATACGCAGTATTTT. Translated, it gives CASSGTSGPADTQYF. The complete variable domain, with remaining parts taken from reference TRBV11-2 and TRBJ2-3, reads EAGVAQSPRYKIIEKRQSVAFWCNPISGHATLYWYQQILGQGPKLLIQFQNNGVVDDSQLPKDRFSAERLKGVDSTLKIQPAKLEDSAVYLCASSGTSGPADTQYFGPGTRLTVL.